The 19 T cell receptor beta chains given below trace back to one sample, sequenced in a study of T cells in Graves' hyperthyroidism and ophthalmopathy. Template material for amplifying TCR beta CDR3 regions consisted of RNA transcripts. An initial round of RT-PCR targeting the TCR CDR3 relied on the HTBI primer set. Via MiXCR, TCRdb re-called the multiplex PCR reads, giving one row per CDR3 protein. The sample yields approximately 610,000 distinct CDR3 sequences, roughly 14% seen once. The sample taken for sequencing was blood. The receptor source for this set is a woman in her forties with Graves' ophthalmopathy.

This clonotype came up many times. J is TRBJ1-2 and V is TRBV6-1; the D is unclear. V lost 6 bases and J lost 6, with 14 bases in between. In germline, CDR1 is MNHNS, CDR2 SASEGT. There are 13 residues in the CDR3. The CDR3 DNA is TGTGCCAGCAGGAGTGGAGGGTCGGATGGCTACACCTTC. Translating it yields CASRSGGSDGYTF.

This clonotype was detected a few times. The V call is TRBV7-2, the J call TRBJ2-7; D perhaps matches TRBD2 (5 bases). This CDR3 comprises 16 residues. Looked up from germline, CDR1 is SGHTA and CDR2 is FQGNSA. Trimming took 0 bases from V and 2 from J, leaving 14 bases between them. CDR3 residues: CASSLAGSGPAYEQYF. CDR3 DNA sequence: TGTGCCAGCAGCTTAGCGGGAAGCGGCCCAGCCTACGAGCAGTACTTC.

This clonotype is a singleton in its sample. The chain employs TRBV7-2 and TRBJ2-5, with D possibly being TRBD2 (5 bases). Trimming took 3 bases from V and 9 from J, leaving 14 bases between them. The CDR3 has 13 residues. Germline CDR1 and CDR2: SGHTA and FQGNSA. Here the CDR3 DNA reads TGTGCCAGCAGCTTTGACTACCCTGGGGCCCAGTACTTC. This sequence encodes CASSFDYPGAQYF. Looking up the rest from reference TRBV7-2 and TRBJ2-5 gives the full variable domain: GAGVSQSPSNKVTEKGKDVELRCDPISGHTALYWYRQSLGQGLEFLIYFQGNSAPDKSGLPSDRFSAERTGGSVSTLTIQRTQQEDSAVYLCASSFDYPGAQYFGPGTRLLVL.

The chain has TRBV12-3 or TRBV12-4 and TRBJ2-7; TRBD2 aligns across 13 bases. The CDR3 consists of 13 residues. V shed 8 bases, J shed 7 bases, and the junction held 5 bases outside the gene matches. DNA of the CDR3: TGTGCCAGCGGAACTAGCGGGAGGGGGGAGCAGTACTTC. Protein product: CASGTSGRGEQYF.

This clonotype was picked up many times. V gene TRBV5-1 combines with J gene TRBJ2-7; D not resolved. Between the trimmed V and J ends, which lost 4 bases and 1 base, there was a span of 9 bases. Germline V gives CDR1 SGHRS, CDR2 YFSETQ. CDR3 length equals 13 residues. The chain's CDR3 is CASSRAASYEQYF. The CDR3 DNA follows: TGCGCCAGCAGCAGGGCTGCTTCCTACGAGCAGTACTTC.

This clonotype appeared many times. The genes are TRBV18 and TRBJ1-1; D gene ambiguous. V was trimmed by 1 base and J by 1 base, leaving 4 bases between them. The CDR3 spans 13 residues. Germline V gives CDR1 KGHSH, CDR2 LQKENI. The CDR3 here is CASSPQANTEAFF. The CDR3 DNA reads as TGTGCCAGCTCACCACAGGCGAACACTGAAGCTTTCTTT.

This clonotype was counted at least ten times. The CDR3 sequence: CASTKRGYTEAFF. CDR3 coding DNA: TGTGCCAGCACCAAGAGGGGGTACACTGAAGCTTTCTTT. V usage is TRBV12-3 or TRBV12-4 and J usage is TRBJ1-1, with D possibly matching TRBD1 (6 bases). The CDR3 sequence is 13 residues long. Between the trimmed V and J ends, which lost 7 bases and 3 bases, there was a span of 12 bases.

This clonotype occurred many times. V usage is TRBV12-3 or TRBV12-4 and J usage is TRBJ2-5; TRBD2 aligns across 7 bases. Losses at the gene ends were 4 bases for V and 3 bases for J; bases not matched to a gene: 5. CDR3 length: 14 residues. CDR3 protein: CASSSSGTKETQYF. DNA for the CDR3: TGTGCCAGCAGTTCCTCCGGGACTAAAGAGACCCAGTACTTC.

A few counts support this clonotype. The genes are TRBV11-2 and TRBJ2-2; TRBD2 is a possible D gene (6 bases). The V gene's germline CDR1 is SGHAT and CDR2 FQNNGV. Trimming removed 3 bases at V and 3 bases at J, with 17 bases between. The CDR3 has 17 amino acids. The CDR3 DNA sequence: TGTGCCAGCAGCTTCCTCCGGTTGCGGGACCACACCGGGGAGCTGTTTTTT. Translated: CASSFLRLRDHTGELFF.

The rearrangement links TRBV30 to TRBJ2-6; no definite D call. The CDR3 is made up of 14 amino acids. Trimming removed 3 bases at V and 0 bases at J, with 6 bases between. Germline loops: CDR1 GTSNPN, CDR2 SVGIG (reference sequence). The chain's CDR3 is CAWRRTSGANVLTF. The DNA of the CDR3 is TGTGCCTGGAGACGGACCTCTGGGGCCAACGTCCTGACTTTC. Using reference TRBV30 and TRBJ2-6 for the parts outside the CDR3, the full variable domain is SQTIHQWPATLVQPVGSPLSLECTVEGTSNPNLYWYRQAAGRGLQLLFYSVGIGQISSEVPQNLSASRPQDRQFILSSKKLLLSDSGFYLCAWRRTSGANVLTFGAGSRLTVL.

This chain joins TRBV12-3 or TRBV12-4 and TRBJ2-5; 13 bases map to TRBD2. Trimming at V came to 5 bases and at J to 5 bases, leaving 11 bases not matched to a gene. This CDR3 is built from 17 residues. CDR3 nucleotide sequence: TGTGCCAGCAGTCAACCGCAACTAGCGGGAGGGGGGGAGACCCAGTACTTC. This sequence encodes CASSQPQLAGGGETQYF.

The chain is built from TRBV7-3 and TRBJ1-1; 8 bases are shared with TRBD1. This CDR3 region has 19 residues. V gave up 3 bases and J gave up 7 bases; unmatched junction bases: 22. Germline V gene lookup returns CDR1 SGHTA and CDR2 FQGTGA. The DNA for the CDR3 is TGTGCCAGCAGCTTGACAGGGGTCAATCAGCCCCAGCAGGGCGGTGAAGCTTTCTTT. It encodes CASSLTGVNQPQQGGEAFF.

This clonotype was counted at least ten times. The V and J genes are TRBV6-2 or TRBV6-3 and TRBJ1-1; unclear D gene. Per germline, CDR1 MNHEY and CDR2 SVGEGT. The CDR3 spans 13 residues. V was trimmed by 2 bases and J by 3 bases, leaving 7 bases between them. The CDR3 reads CASSYGQDTEAFF. The CDR3 nucleotides are TGTGCCAGCAGTTACGGGCAGGACACTGAAGCTTTCTTT.

This clonotype was picked up many times. CDR3 in DNA: TGTGCCAGCAGCACCCTCGGACAGGGGAACACTGAAGCTTTCTTT. It encodes CASSTLGQGNTEAFF. The rearrangement joins TRBV13 to TRBJ1-1, with 8 bases that match TRBD1. The V gene end was trimmed by 5 bases and the J gene end by 1 base; junction bases not matched to a gene: 6. Germline values: CDR1 PRHDT, CDR2 FYEKMQ (reference sequence). This CDR3 region has 15 residues.

There are many counts of this clonotype. The chain combines TRBV4-1 with TRBJ1-2, with 8 positions matching TRBD1. In germline, CDR1 is MGHRA, CDR2 YSYEKL. The CDR3 has 15 residues. The V and J ends lost 5 bases and 6 bases, in that order; junction bases with no gene match: 11. CDR3 sequence (DNA): TGCGCCAGCAGCACGAAGCAGGGGGCGTTGAATGGCTACACCTTC. It specifies CASSTKQGALNGYTF.

Ten or more counts support this clonotype. The chain employs TRBV6-1 and TRBJ2-6; D remains unclear. Germline CDR1 and CDR2: MNHNS and SASEGT. The CDR3 runs 15 residues. V was pared by 3 bases and J by 0 bases, with 6 bases between. CDR3 nucleotide sequence: TGTGCCAGCAGTGAGGCAGCCTCTGGGGCCAACGTCCTGACTTTC. Translating it yields CASSEAASGANVLTF.

There are many counts of this clonotype. The chain recombines TRBV27 with TRBJ2-4, with D maybe TRBD1 (6 bases). V lost 5 bases, J lost 7 bases, and 15 bases lay in between. The CDR3 contains 14 residues. Germline V gives CDR1 MNHEY, CDR2 SMNVEV (reference sequence). The CDR3 bases are TGTGCCAGCAGTGTTAAACAGGGATCGAACATTCAGTACTTC. This encodes CASSVKQGSNIQYF.

This clonotype was seen many times. This chain uses TRBV5-5 with TRBJ2-7, with 9 bases lining up with TRBD2. Germline V CDR1 and CDR2: SGHKS, YYEKEE (reference sequence). The J segment lost 4 bases and the V segment lost 1 base, leaving 0 bases of the junction unmatched. This CDR3 spans 13 amino acids. The CDR3 region has the DNA TGTGCCAGCAGCTTGACTAGCGGGTACGAGCAGTACTTC. Amino acids: CASSLTSGYEQYF.

This clonotype was seen ten or more times. V is TRBV20-1 and J is TRBJ2-7; 7 nucleotides line up with TRBD2. Per the germline V gene, CDR1 is DFQATT and CDR2 is SNEGSKA (reference sequence). The length of the CDR3 is 13 residues. Germline trimming cut 2 bases from V and 0 bases from J; bases unmatched to any gene: 1. The CDR3 loop is CSARLADSYEQYF. The CDR3 DNA is TGCAGTGCTAGACTAGCGGACTCCTACGAGCAGTACTTC.